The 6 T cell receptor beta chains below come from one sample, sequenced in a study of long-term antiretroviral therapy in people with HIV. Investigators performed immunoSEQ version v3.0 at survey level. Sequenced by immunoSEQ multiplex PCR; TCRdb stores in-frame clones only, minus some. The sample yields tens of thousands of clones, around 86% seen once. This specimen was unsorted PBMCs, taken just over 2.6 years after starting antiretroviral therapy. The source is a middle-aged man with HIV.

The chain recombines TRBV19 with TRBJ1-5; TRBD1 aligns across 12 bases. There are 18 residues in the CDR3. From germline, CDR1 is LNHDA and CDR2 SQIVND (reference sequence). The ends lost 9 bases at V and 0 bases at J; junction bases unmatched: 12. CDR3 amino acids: CASSGTGGGRDSNQPQHF. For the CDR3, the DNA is TGTGCCAGCTCCGGGACAGGGGGCGGTCGCGATAGCAATCAGCCCCAGCATTTT.

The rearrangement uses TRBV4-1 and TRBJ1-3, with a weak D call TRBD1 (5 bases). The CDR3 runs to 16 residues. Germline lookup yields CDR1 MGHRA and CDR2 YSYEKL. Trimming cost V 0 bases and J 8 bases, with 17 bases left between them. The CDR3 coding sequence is TGCGCCAGCAGCCAAGATGGGGCAGGCGGGGGAGACACCATATATTTT. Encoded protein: CASSQDGAGGGDTIYF.

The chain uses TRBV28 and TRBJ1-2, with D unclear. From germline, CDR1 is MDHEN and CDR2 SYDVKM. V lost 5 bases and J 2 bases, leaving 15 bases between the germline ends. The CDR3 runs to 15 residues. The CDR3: CASSRTLTGNYGYTF. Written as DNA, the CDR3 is TGTGCCAGCAGTCGCACCCTAACGGGAAACTATGGCTACACCTTC.

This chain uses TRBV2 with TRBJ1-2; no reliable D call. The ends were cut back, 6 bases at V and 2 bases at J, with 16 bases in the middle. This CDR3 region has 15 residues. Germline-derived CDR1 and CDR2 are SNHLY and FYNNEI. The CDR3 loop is CASRDPASGNYGYTF. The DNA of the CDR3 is TGTGCCAGCAGGGATCCGGCCTCAGGCAACTATGGCTACACCTTC.

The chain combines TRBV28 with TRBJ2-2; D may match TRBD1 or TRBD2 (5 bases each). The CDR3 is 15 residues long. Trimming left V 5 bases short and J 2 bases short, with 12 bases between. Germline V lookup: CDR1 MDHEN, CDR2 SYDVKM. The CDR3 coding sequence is TGTGCCAGCAGTCCCGAGGGGCCCAACACCGGGGAGCTGTTTTTT. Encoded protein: CASSPEGPNTGELFF.

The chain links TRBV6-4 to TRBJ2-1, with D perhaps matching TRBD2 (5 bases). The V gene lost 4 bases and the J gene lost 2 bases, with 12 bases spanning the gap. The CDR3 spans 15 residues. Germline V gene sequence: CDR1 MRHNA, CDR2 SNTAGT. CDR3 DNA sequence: TGTGCCAGCAGTGCCCGGGGAACACCCTACAATGAGCAGTTCTTC. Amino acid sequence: CASSARGTPYNEQFF.